This T cell receptor beta chain was captured by sequencing in a study of a mutant IDH1 vaccine in newly diagnosed glioma. Described time point: week 35, safety follow-up. The study gave 300 ug of mutant IDH1 20-mer peptide per vaccine dose, with topical imiquimod. V was clipped by 6 bases and J by 5 bases, with 13 bases between them. Germline lookup yields CDR1 ENHRY and CDR2 SYGVKD. The CDR3 runs to 14 residues. Comment on this clone: Its antigen remains unknown.

Profiling relied on immunoSEQ multiplex PCR, and the TCRdb table lists in-frame clones only, not all of them. Counted here are around 60,000 clones, more than 80% occurring once; the ten biggest clones make up 5% to 6.5%. This chain uses TRBV10-3 with TRBJ2-2; D might be TRBD2 (5 bases). This receptor was obtained from a man aged 35 to 55 with glioma. The sequenced sample was PBMCs, obtained from a glioma patient whose treatment included an IDH1 peptide vaccine. CDR3 DNA: TGTGCCATCAGCGCAGGACTGGCTACCGGGGAGCTGTTTTTT. This codes for CAISAGLATGELFF.